This is a list of T cell receptor beta chains from one sample in a study of untreated major depressive disorder. The data were produced by immunoSEQ multiplex PCR, yet TCRdb's version contains in-frame clones alone and is incomplete. The sample yields about 20,000 clones, 80% to 90% seen once. The sequenced material came from CD4+ T cells from PBMCs. These receptors all stem from a woman aged 30 to 39 in good health. The conserved cysteine and the conserved F or W are not part of the CDR3 here.

TRBJ2-5 | TRBV10-2 | ASGPILETQY
TRBJ1-1 | TRBV19 | ASSIKGDTEAF
TRBJ1-1 | TRBV29-1 | SVAVAGGNTEAF
TRBJ1-2 | TRBV5-6 | ASSLGQSIRGDGYT
TRBJ1-1 | TRBV6-1 | ASSAWGPGAAF
TRBJ1-1 | TRBV27 | ASKSGGITEAF
TRBJ2-1 | TRBV2 | ATGRDTYNEQF
TRBJ1-5 | TRBV7-8 | APSPGRPPSSDDQPQH
TRBJ2-1 | TRBV5-6 | ASSLRTYNEQF
TRBJ1-2 | TRBV30 | AWRAAHWGGYT
TRBJ1-5 | TRBV7-9 | ASSLHQGSYSNQPQH
TRBJ2-6 | TRBV7-8 | ASRQLAGANVLT
TRBJ2-3 | TRBV30 | AWGGLAGAPTDTQY
TRBJ2-5 | TRBV2 | ASTPFDSGGVETQY
TRBJ2-1 | TRBV6-1 | ASIKRQQNYNEQF
TRBJ1-1 | TRBV25-1 | ASSRNTEAF
TRBJ1-5 | TRBV28 | ASSFLGQPQH
TRBJ2-3 | TRBV6-5 | ASSYSHRGGSDTQY
TRBJ1-2 | TRBV6-5 | ASSRLRANYGYT
TRBJ1-4 | TRBV6-6 | ASSLVQGPTNEKLF
TRBJ2-7 | TRBV6-6 | ASSPLRGDSVVEQY
TRBJ2-3 | TRBV29-1 | SAAPPHQGTDTQY
TRBJ1-2 | TRBV27 | ASSIGRNYGYT
TRBJ2-3 | TRBV5-6 | ASSLRGGPTDTQY
TRBJ2-5 | TRBV7-2 | ASSAGRRETQY
TRBJ2-7 | TRBV6-5 | ASSYSPYTNSYEQY
TRBJ1-1 | TRBV15 | ATSRGGTGIDTEAF
TRBJ1-1 | TRBV6-4 | ASRDRWNTEAF
TRBJ2-6 | TRBV19 | ARTDYSSGANVLT
TRBJ1-1 | TRBV27 | ASSLSAGWDTEAF
TRBJ2-6 | TRBV12-5 | ASGLPPQGKWAGANVLT
TRBJ1-2 | TRBV18 | ASSPATNNYGYT
TRBJ1-1 | TRBV11-2 | ASSRGRIAF
TRBJ1-6 | TRBV4-3 | ASSLSYRNSPLH
TRBJ2-3 | TRBV28 | ASLVGTGGTDTQY
TRBJ1-2 | TRBV19 | ASTLDRNNYGYT
TRBJ2-5 | TRBV6-6 | ASSTTQRGGRETQY
TRBJ1-2 | TRBV6-5 | ASSYSNQGGIHGYT
TRBJ2-1 | TRBV7-2 | ASSLVRQGLVNEQF
TRBJ2-7 | TRBV30 | AISKDRTISYEQY
TRBJ1-4 | TRBV6-6 | ASRATNEKLF
TRBJ1-5 | TRBV28 | ASSKFFVPQH
TRBJ2-1 | TRBV4-1 | ASSHRGNEQF
TRBJ2-2 | TRBV7-2 | ASSPQRQENTGELF
TRBJ2-5 | TRBV7-2 | ASSFYLSGPGQETQY
TRBJ1-4 | TRBV29-1 | SVGGGTNEKLF
TRBJ1-1 | TRBV5-4 | ASSWDNTEAF
TRBJ2-1 | TRBV7-2 | ASRPRGAGVNEQF